This TCR beta chain originates from a study of CD8+ T cells in alopecia areata. The CDR3 loop spans 13 amino acids. CDR1 and CDR2 (germline): SQVTM, ANQGSEA. V gave up 3 bases and J gave up 11 bases, with 16 bases separating them. RNA, once extracted, was reverse transcribed into cDNA for use as the sequencing template. Libraries were prepared by immunoSEQ multiplex PCR; TCRdb keeps only in-frame clonotypes and omits some of them. The repertoire holds 90,000 to 150,000 clones, with about 61% as singletons. The receptor comes from a human donor in good health. Sequenced material: CD4+ T cells sorted from blood. The V gene is TRBV29-1, the J gene TRBJ1-4; D possibly corresponds to TRBD1 (5 bases). CDR3 protein: CSVEAFGGGKLFF. DNA of the CDR3: TGCAGCGTTGAGGCTTTTGGGGGGGGGAAACTGTTTTTT.